The 24 T cell receptor beta chains below come from one sample, sequenced in a study of cytomegalovirus exposure and HLA in healthy donors. PCR amplification relied on 60 Vbeta primers (plus 13 Jbeta primers). The repertoire was sequenced with immunoSEQ multiplex PCR; TCRdb's copy has only in-frame clones and lacks some. The data contain about 110,000 clones, 81% of them singletons. The sample comprised PBMCs. These receptor sequences come from a woman aged 30 to 39 in good health and CMV-seronegative.

V is TRBV7-9 and J is TRBJ2-7; D may be TRBD1 (5 bases). V was shortened by 7 bases and J by 0 bases, with 22 bases between the two germline ends. CDR3 length equals 17 residues. Germline values: CDR1 SEHNR, CDR2 FQNEAQ (reference sequence). In DNA form, the CDR3 reads TGTGCCAGCACCCGGGCGGCAGGGCCGCTCATCTCCTACGAGCAGTACTTC. This gives the protein CASTRAAGPLISYEQYF.

This sequence joins TRBV6-1 and TRBJ2-1, with a possible D match to TRBD1 (6 bases). Germline loops: CDR1 MNHNS, CDR2 SASEGT. The CDR3 has 13 amino acids. V was trimmed by 5 bases and J by 9 bases, leaving 14 bases between them. The CDR3 coding sequence is TGTGCCAGCAGTTGGACAGTTCTGAGTGAGCAGTTCTTC. Translated: CASSWTVLSEQFF.

The chain is built from TRBV9 and TRBJ2-3; TRBD2 aligns across 11 bases. Unmatched junction bases numbered 11, after V lost 4 bases and J lost 4 bases. CDR1 SGDLS and CDR2 YYNGEE come from the germline V gene. The CDR3 has 17 residues. CDR3 nucleotides: TGTGCCAGCAGCCAAGATAGCGGGAGGGCGGGAGCAGATACGCAGTATTTT. Its protein product is CASSQDSGRAGADTQYF. The variable domain in full, with the rest retrieved from reference TRBV9 and TRBJ2-3, is DSGVTQTPKHLITATGQRVTLRCSPRSGDLSVYWYQQSLDQGLQFLIQYYNGEERAKGNILERFSAQQFPDLHSELNLSSLELGDSALYFCASSQDSGRAGADTQYFGPGTRLTVL.

The chain uses TRBV12-2 and TRBJ1-2; the D call in the table, TRBD1, was not verified against the DNA. TRBV12-2 is annotated as a pseudogene. The CDR3 sequence is 16 residues long. The CDR3 is CTSRLAGGQGGYGYTF. The CDR3 DNA is TGTACAAGTCGCTTAGCGGGGGGACAGGGAGGGTATGGCTACACCTTC.

The rearrangement links TRBV15 to TRBJ2-7; 9 nucleotides line up with TRBD1. Germline loops: CDR1 LNHNV, CDR2 YYDKDF (reference sequence). The CDR3 contains 15 residues. With 0 bases clipped from V and 6 bases from J, the junction kept 6 bases outside the gene matches. The CDR3 nucleotides read TGTGCCACCAGCAGAGACCGAACAGGGGGCGTCGAGCAGTACTTC. Encoded protein: CATSRDRTGGVEQYF.

V is TRBV4-2 and J is TRBJ1-2, with a weak D call TRBD1 (5 bases). Per germline, CDR1 LGHNA and CDR2 YNFKEQ. V was trimmed by 2 bases and J by 8 bases, leaving 9 bases between them. This CDR3 spans 12 amino acids. This chain's CDR3 is CASSQKGWGYTF. The CDR3 DNA sequence: TGTGCCAGCAGCCAAAAGGGGTGGGGCTACACCTTC.

The V and J genes are TRBV7-2 and TRBJ1-1; D possibly corresponds to TRBD1 (5 bases). Germline values: CDR1 SGHTA, CDR2 FQGNSA. The CDR3 is made up of 17 amino acids. V gave up 1 base and J gave up 4 bases, with 19 bases separating them. CDR3 DNA sequence: TGTGCCAGCAGCTTAGACCTCCTGGGGGGGGTGAGCACTGAAGCTTTCTTT. Translating gives CASSLDLLGGVSTEAFF.

This sequence joins TRBV29-1 and TRBJ2-2, with 7 bases aligning to TRBD1. The CDR3 runs to 14 residues. Germline V gives CDR1 SQVTM, CDR2 ANQGSEA. Trimming at V came to 7 bases and at J to 4 bases, leaving 9 bases not matched to a gene. CDR3 amino acids: CSASVTGSTGELFF. Written as DNA, the CDR3 is TGCAGCGCCTCCGTGACAGGGAGCACCGGGGAGCTGTTTTTT.

Turning to this clone: One junction end disagrees with the germline gene, perhaps due to a read error. The chain combines TRBV7-9 with TRBJ2-5; TRBD2 matches 9 bases. Per the germline V gene, CDR1 is SEHNR and CDR2 is FQNEAQ (reference sequence). The CDR3 has 18 residues. The CDR3 coding sequence is TGTTCCAGCAGTCGGACCCCAGGCCAAGCGGGAGGTGGAGAGACCCAGTACTTC. Its protein is CSSSRTPGQAGGGETQYF. Variable domain in full (rest from reference TRBV7-9 and TRBJ2-5): DTGVSQNPRHKITKRGQNVTFRCDPISEHNRLYWYRQTLGQGPEFLTYFQNEAQLEKSRLLSDRFSAERPKGSFSTLEIQRTEQGDSAMYLCSSSRTPGQAGGGETQYFGPGTRLLVL.

This clone occurred a few times. The CDR3 is CASSPLADLTYEQYF. Here the CDR3 DNA reads TGTGCCAGCAGTCCACTAGCGGACCTAACCTACGAGCAGTACTTC. V is TRBV6-1 and J is TRBJ2-7; TRBD2 matches at 8 bases. Germline lookup yields CDR1 MNHNS and CDR2 SASEGT. Trimming cost V 5 bases and J 2 bases; bases outside gene matches: 8. The CDR3 contains 15 residues.

The DNA for the CDR3 is TGTGCCAGTAGCCAGCGACTGACCTACGAGCAGTACTTC. This sequence encodes CASSQRLTYEQYF. V and J are TRBV19 and TRBJ2-7; D call uncertain. The CDR3 totals 13 residues. V lost 6 bases, J lost 2 bases, and 11 bases lay in between. CDR1 is LNHDA, CDR2 SQIVND, per germline (reference sequence).

The CDR3 here is CASSLGQGGLNEQFF. CDR3 DNA: TGTGCCAGCAGCTTAGGTCAGGGAGGGTTGAATGAGCAGTTCTTC. The J gene is TRBJ2-1, the V gene TRBV7-9; 7 bases are a match to TRBD2. J was trimmed by 7 bases and V by 1 base; bases with no gene match: 7. In germline, CDR1 is SEHNR, CDR2 FQNEAQ (reference sequence). The CDR3 loop spans 15 amino acids.

The chain uses TRBV6-6 and TRBJ1-1; 8 bases line up with TRBD1. From germline, CDR1 is MNHNY and CDR2 SVGAGI (reference sequence). V was pared by 6 bases and J by 1 base, with 7 bases of the junction left unmatched. This CDR3 region has 15 residues. The CDR3 spells CASRRTGGGNTEAFF. CDR3 nucleotides: TGTGCCAGCAGACGAACAGGGGGAGGGAACACTGAAGCTTTCTTT.

CDR3 in amino acids: CASSYPGERQPQHF. The CDR3 nucleotides read TGTGCCAGCAGTTACCCGGGGGAACGTCAGCCCCAGCATTTT. The gene calls are TRBV6-5 and TRBJ1-5; possible D gene TRBD1, 5 bases. Germline V CDR1 and CDR2: MNHEY, SVGAGI. Trimming removed 2 bases from V and 6 bases from J, with 11 bases in between. The CDR3 is 14 amino acids.

This clone was counted once. The chain links TRBV4-2 to TRBJ2-7, with 10 bases fitting TRBD2. The CDR3 covers 18 residues. Germline CDR1 and CDR2: LGHNA and YNFKEQ. The V and J ends lost 0 bases and 2 bases, in that order; junction bases with no gene match: 10. Written as DNA, the CDR3 is TGTGCCAGCAGCCAAGAAATCATGCTAGCGGGGGCCCCCTACGAGCAGTACTTC. Translation gives CASSQEIMLAGAPYEQYF.

This rearrangement joins TRBV6-5 to TRBJ1-1, with a tentative D call TRBD1 (5 bases). There are 13 residues in the CDR3. Germline lookup yields CDR1 MNHEY and CDR2 SVGAGI. V was pared by 7 bases and J by 1 base, with 10 bases between. As DNA, the CDR3 is TGTGCCAGCACGAGGGGAGGGAACACTGAAGCTTTCTTT. It translates to CASTRGGNTEAFF.

This chain links TRBV7-8 with TRBJ2-1; 11 bases align to TRBD2. Germline-derived CDR1 and CDR2 are SGHVS and FQNEAQ. The V and J ends lost 3 bases and 7 bases, in that order; junction bases with no gene match: 2. The length of the CDR3 is 14 residues. CDR3 nucleotide sequence: TGTGCCAGCAGCTTGACTAGCGGGAAGAATGAGCAGTTCTTC. Amino acid sequence: CASSLTSGKNEQFF.

The chain's CDR3 is CASSLTGAGLPRQYF. The CDR3 coding sequence is TGTGCCAGCAGCTTAACTGGGGCGGGGTTGCCCAGGCAGTACTTC. The J gene is TRBJ2-7, the V gene TRBV7-3, with a possible D match to TRBD2 (6 bases). This CDR3 region has 15 residues. The germline gives CDR1 SGHTA, CDR2 FQGTGA. Trimming cost V 0 bases and J 9 bases, with 18 bases left between them.

As DNA, the CDR3 is TGCGCCAGCAGTGAAAAAAAACCGGGACTAGCGGCCTACAATGAGCAGTTCTTC. Translated, it gives CASSEKKPGLAAYNEQFF. The chain combines TRBV10-2 with TRBJ2-1; 11 bases line up with TRBD2. The CDR3 length is 18 residues. Germline V CDR1 and CDR2: WSHSY, SAAADI. The J segment lost 2 bases and the V segment lost 3 bases, leaving 9 bases of the junction unmatched.

V and J are TRBV5-1 and TRBJ2-3; 10 bases agree with TRBD2. Germline assignment: CDR1 SGHRS and CDR2 YFSETQ. V lost 3 bases to trimming and J lost 4 bases; unmatched junction nucleotides: 5. The CDR3 runs to 15 residues. CDR3 sequence (DNA): TGCGCCAGCAGCTCTAGCGGGAGTGGAGCAGATACGCAGTATTTT. It yields the protein CASSSSGSGADTQYF.

This clone was recorded only once. J is TRBJ2-2 and V is TRBV9; unclear D gene. Deletions cut 0 bases from V and 7 bases from J, with 7 bases between. The germline gives CDR1 SGDLS, CDR2 YYNGEE. The length of the CDR3 is 13 residues. The CDR3 DNA sequence: TGTGCCAGCAGCGTAGTCCAGTACGGGGAGCTGTTTTTT. Translation gives CASSVVQYGELFF.

The chain carries TRBV19 and TRBJ2-3, with D possibly being TRBD1 (5 bases). The CDR3 consists of 12 residues. V was cut by 4 bases and J by 4 bases, with 6 bases left in between. CDR1 and CDR2 from the germline V gene are LNHDA and SQIVND (reference sequence). The CDR3 protein is CASSRGSDTQYF. CDR3 nucleotide sequence: TGTGCCAGTAGTAGGGGCTCAGATACGCAGTATTTT.

This clone was observed a handful of times. This chain joins TRBV9 and TRBJ2-1; TRBD2 aligns across 11 bases. Germline V CDR1 and CDR2: SGDLS, YYNGEE. The CDR3 is 15 residues long. V gave up 3 bases and J gave up 7 bases; unmatched junction bases: 6. CDR3 nucleotides: TGTGCCAGCAGCGAACTAGCGGGAGTAAAAAATGAGCAGTTCTTC. Its translation is CASSELAGVKNEQFF.

This CDR3 reads CASSEHTRGDGYTF. CDR3 coding DNA: TGTGCCAGCAGCGAACACACCCGGGGGGATGGCTACACCTTC. V usage is TRBV14 and J usage is TRBJ1-2; a possible D gene is TRBD1 (5 bases). Germline assignment: CDR1 SGHDN and CDR2 FVKESK. This CDR3 contains 14 residues. V lost 5 bases and J lost 6, with 16 bases in between. The entire variable domain, with the rest obtained from reference TRBV14 and TRBJ1-2, is as follows: EAGVTQFPSHSVIEKGQTVTLRCDPISGHDNLYWYRRVMGKEIKFLLHFVKESKQDESGMPNNRFLAERTGGTYSTLKVQPAELEDSGVYFCASSEHTRGDGYTFGSGTRLTVV.